This T cell receptor beta chain was retrieved from a study of OX40 agonist ivuxolimab in advanced cancers. Whole-study findings and limits: Relative to CD4+, CD8+ T cells held more expanded clones on average.

Turning to this clone: What it binds is unknown.

The V gene lost 6 bases and the J gene lost 3 bases, with 14 bases spanning the gap. The germline V gene has CDR1 LNHDA and CDR2 SQIVND (reference sequence). The CDR3 runs to 15 residues. TCRdb's copy holds only in-frame clones and misses some; the assay was immunoSEQ multiplex PCR. There are tens of thousands of clones in the sample; about nine tenths occur only once, and around 1.7% lies in the top ten. This chain connects TRBV19 to TRBJ2-2; perhaps TRBD1 as D (6 bases). The receptor comes from an adult with an advanced solid tumor such as melanoma, head and neck, liver or kidney cancer. The specimen was CD4+ or CD8+ T cells sorted from blood, collected in a trial of the OX40 agonist ivuxolimab. The CDR3 nucleotides are TGTGCCAGTAGCGAGGGGGTTGGTTACACCGGGGAGCTGTTTTTT. It is translated as CASSEGVGYTGELFF.